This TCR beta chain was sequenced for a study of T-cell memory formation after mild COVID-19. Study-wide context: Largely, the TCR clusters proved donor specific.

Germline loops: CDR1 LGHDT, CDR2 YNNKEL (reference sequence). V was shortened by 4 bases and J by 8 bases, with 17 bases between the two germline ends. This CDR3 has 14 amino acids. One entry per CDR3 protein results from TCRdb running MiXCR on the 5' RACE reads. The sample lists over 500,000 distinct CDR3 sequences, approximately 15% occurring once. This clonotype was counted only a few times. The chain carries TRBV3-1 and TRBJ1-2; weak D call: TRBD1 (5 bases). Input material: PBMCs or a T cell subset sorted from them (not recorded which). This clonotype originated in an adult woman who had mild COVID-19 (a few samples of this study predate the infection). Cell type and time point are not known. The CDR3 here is CASSPLGPSRGYTF. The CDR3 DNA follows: TGTGCCAGCAGCCCACTGGGACCGTCTCGAGGCTACACCTTC.